Listed below are T cell receptor beta chains from one sample, sequenced in a study of shared clonotypes between healthy human individuals. Using immunoSEQ multiplex PCR, the repertoire was profiled, and TCRdb retains in-frame clones only, with some absent. Here the sample spans about 820,000 clones, nearly 95% being singletons. Sequenced material: naive CD8+ T cells sorted from blood. Source of these receptors: a man under 40 in good health. CDR3s leave out the opening cysteine and the closing phenylalanine or tryptophan. Fields, in order: J gene, V gene, CDR3 protein.

TRBJ2-7	TRBV11-2	ASSSRGVYEQY
TRBJ2-7	TRBV11-2	ASSSPGQGYEQY
TRBJ2-5	TRBV28	ASSPRERDRGLETQY
TRBJ2-2	TRBV9	ASRDSASGSDTGELF
TRBJ2-7	TRBV28	ASSLRLLRGYEQY
TRBJ2-7	TRBV7-6	ASSLTASYEQY
TRBJ2-3	TRBV29-1	SVEGTSGAFTDTQY
TRBJ1-5	TRBV6-5	ASSRGYSNQPQH
TRBJ2-1	TRBV11-2	ASSPRDHNEQF
TRBJ2-7	TRBV4-2	ASSQEVLYEQY
TRBJ1-4	TRBV9	ASSVEGRNEKLF
TRBJ2-1	TRBV28	ASRLQEYNEQF
TRBJ2-2	TRBV5-6	ASSPTGTGELF
TRBJ2-5	TRBV7-9	ASSLVDRGYETQY
TRBJ2-1	TRBV27	ASSLTTVVDEQF
TRBJ2-7	TRBV7-2	ASSPRDYEQY
TRBJ1-1	TRBV27	ASSPGSYTEAF
TRBJ1-4	TRBV7-2	ASSLRGFGEEKLF
TRBJ2-5	TRBV29-1	SVDLGLAEETQY
TRBJ1-2	TRBV29-1	SVVGDDRGANYGYT
TRBJ2-5	TRBV6-1	ASSGTAQETQY
TRBJ2-2	TRBV7-8	ASSLVFRTENTGELF
TRBJ2-3	TRBV7-9	ASSLDPNLGGTQY
TRBJ1-1	TRBV27	ASSSRDRGIMNTEAF
TRBJ1-4	TRBV5-4	ASSDTGTGQVEKLF
TRBJ1-1	TRBV19	ASSIDVVRGPEAF
TRBJ2-7	TRBV28	ASSAVGARYEQY
TRBJ2-7	TRBV6-4	ASSDGRGYEQY
TRBJ2-7	TRBV7-9	ASSFRGPYYEQY
TRBJ2-1	TRBV6-5	ASSYGSTSLLF
TRBJ2-1	TRBV13	ASGTLAVDEQF
TRBJ2-7	TRBV15	ATSRGPAEFSYEQY
TRBJ2-7	TRBV27	ASRIGAGQPYEQY
TRBJ1-1	TRBV27	ASSLTGLNTEAF
TRBJ2-1	TRBV9	ASSVWGQGYNEQF
TRBJ2-3	TRBV7-9	ASGYLQKTGATDTQY
TRBJ2-1	TRBV7-9	ASSLASGRRNEQF
TRBJ1-5	TRBV6-1	ASSDPFGGQDFNNQPQH
TRBJ2-7	TRBV11-2	ASSLGPALYEQY
TRBJ2-7	TRBV9	ASSPHPGGRVDEQY
TRBJ2-1	TRBV7-9	ASSGLAPRGEQF
TRBJ2-5	TRBV7-9	ASSPPPFSGSEETQY
TRBJ2-3	TRBV27	ASSFGPDTQY
TRBJ2-7	TRBV27	ASSPAPRGPYEQY
TRBJ2-3	TRBV27	ASSYTNTDTQY
TRBJ2-3	TRBV6-4	ASTLPSRLDTDTQY
TRBJ2-1	TRBV29-1	SVKTVNTDEQF
TRBJ2-1	TRBV7-9	ASSLRGPGFEQF
TRBJ2-3	TRBV4-3	ASSQTSGSTDTQY
TRBJ2-3	TRBV11-2	ASSLAGGIRTDTQY
TRBJ1-4	TRBV18	ASSPPTDSGGFANEKLF
TRBJ2-1	TRBV13	ASSLDLSSYNEQF
TRBJ2-7	TRBV7-9	ASSLVFLDDPSEQY
TRBJ2-1	TRBV4-3	ASSQDTAGAGNEQF
TRBJ2-7	TRBV4-1	ASSTGLADEQY
TRBJ2-3	TRBV7-9	ASSPPRLAETDTQY
TRBJ2-3	TRBV7-2	ASSPAEWTDTQY